This TCR beta chain emerged from a study of cytomegalovirus exposure and HLA in healthy donors. The CDR3 runs 18 residues. From germline, CDR1 is SGDLS and CDR2 YYNGEE. J gave up 0 bases and V 0 bases, and 7 bases lay outside the gene matches. Healthy donors of bone marrow made up the group. Use of 60 Vbeta and 13 Jbeta primers characterized the PCR. Assay: immunoSEQ multiplex PCR; the TCRdb copy retains only in-frame clones and omits some. Of about 160,000 clones in the sample, around four fifths were seen once. The sample comprised PBMCs. This receptor was identified in a man between 18 and 35 years old in good health and CMV-seronegative. This sequence joins TRBV9 and TRBJ2-3; 10 positions match TRBD2. CDR3 sequence (DNA): TGTGCCAGCAGCGTAGCTAGCGGGGGAGATGCAAGCACAGATACGCAGTATTTT. This translates into CASSVASGGDASTDTQYF.